This T cell receptor (beta chain) was captured by sequencing in a study of control samples from healthy donors and cancer patients. Sequenced by immunoSEQ multiplex PCR; TCRdb stores in-frame clones only, minus some. Seen here are approximately 80,000 clones, around nine tenths observed once, and the top ten hold 5% to 7%. The TCR was taken from a woman aged 50 to 60 in good health. The sample was blood.

CDR3: CASSQVTGTEAFF. CDR3 sequence (DNA): TGTGCCAGCAGCCAAGTAACGGGCACTGAAGCTTTCTTT. The V call is TRBV3-1 (or the pseudogene TRBV3-2), the J call TRBJ1-1; D gene unclear. V lost 1 base and J lost 4, with 7 bases in between. CDR1 LGHDT and CDR2 YNNKEL come from the germline V gene (reference sequence). The CDR3 runs to 13 residues.